Following are 5 T cell receptor beta chains from one sample sequenced in a study of shared clonotypes between healthy human individuals. Profiling relied on immunoSEQ multiplex PCR, and the TCRdb table lists in-frame clones only, not all of them. The profile shows 2,500,000 or so clones, roughly 93% of them singletons. Sequenced sample: naive CD4+ T cells from PBMCs. This sample's subset: CD45RA+ positively selected. The source of these receptors is a man aged 18-30 years in good health. Some clones in this sample may be carry-over from other donors' samples.

The gene calls are TRBV9 and TRBJ2-3; 10 nucleotides line up with TRBD2. The CDR3 is 15 amino acids. The ends lost 4 bases at V and 3 bases at J; junction bases unmatched: 5. Germline V gene sequence: CDR1 SGDLS, CDR2 YYNGEE. This CDR3 is CASSPQAGGTDTQYF. The CDR3 DNA is TGTGCCAGCAGCCCACAAGCGGGAGGGACAGATACGCAGTATTTT.

The CDR3 reads CASSHSESETDTQYF. DNA of the CDR3: TGCGCCAGCAGCCACTCTGAGTCGGAGACTGATACGCAGTATTTT. The chain has TRBV4-3 and TRBJ2-3; D is uncertain. The V and J ends lost 3 bases and 6 bases respectively, with 16 bases between them. The CDR3 is 15 residues long. The germline V gene encodes CDR1 LGHNA and CDR2 YSLEER.

The CDR3 protein is CASSPPSAGLYGYTF. CDR3 coding DNA: TGTGCCAGCTCACCACCGTCGGCAGGATTATATGGCTACACCTTC. The V gene is TRBV18, the J gene TRBJ1-2; D not certain. This CDR3 has 15 residues. Germline V gene data show CDR1 as KGHSH and CDR2 as LQKENI. Trimming removed 0 bases from V and 5 bases from J, with 13 bases in between.

The chain is built from TRBV19 and TRBJ2-7; 8 bases are shared with TRBD1. The CDR3 has 14 amino acids. Germline CDR1 LNHDA, CDR2 SQIVND (reference sequence). J was trimmed by 1 base and V by 3 bases; bases with no gene match: 2. The CDR3 nucleotides read TGTGCCAGTAGTATCCACAGGGGGTCCTACGAGCAGTACTTC. The encoded protein is CASSIHRGSYEQYF.

The chain uses TRBV5-4 and TRBJ1-4; D remains unclear. The CDR3 totals 15 residues. The ends were cut back, 2 bases at V and 8 bases at J, with 16 bases in the middle. Germline V gene lookup returns CDR1 SGHNT and CDR2 YYREEE (reference sequence). This CDR3 reads CASSFFPVAFEKLFF. DNA of the CDR3: TGTGCCAGCAGCTTTTTCCCCGTTGCGTTCGAAAAACTGTTTTTT.